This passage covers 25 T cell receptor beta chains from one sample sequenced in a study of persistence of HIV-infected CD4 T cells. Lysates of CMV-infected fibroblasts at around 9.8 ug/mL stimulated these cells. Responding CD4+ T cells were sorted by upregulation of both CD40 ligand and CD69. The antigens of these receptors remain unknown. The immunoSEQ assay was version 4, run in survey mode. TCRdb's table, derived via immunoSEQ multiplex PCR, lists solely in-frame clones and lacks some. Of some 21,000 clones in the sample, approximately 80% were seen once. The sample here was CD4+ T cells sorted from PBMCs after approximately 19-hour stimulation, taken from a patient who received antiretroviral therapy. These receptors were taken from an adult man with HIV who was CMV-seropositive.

CDR3 nucleotide sequence: TGTGCCAGCAGCCAAGCAGCCGGCGATAATTCACCCCTCCACTTT. This translates into CASSQAAGDNSPLHF. The rearrangement joins TRBV4-2 to TRBJ1-6; D ambiguous. With 1 base removed from V and 5 bases from J, the gap between germline ends came to 9 bases. In germline, CDR1 is LGHNA, CDR2 YNFKEQ. The CDR3 runs 15 residues.

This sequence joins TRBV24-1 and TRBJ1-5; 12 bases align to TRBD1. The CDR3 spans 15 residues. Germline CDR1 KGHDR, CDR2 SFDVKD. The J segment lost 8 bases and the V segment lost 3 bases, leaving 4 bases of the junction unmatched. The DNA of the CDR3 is TGTGCCACCAGTGATGGAGGGACAGGGGGCAAGCCCCAGCATTTT. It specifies CATSDGGTGGKPQHF.

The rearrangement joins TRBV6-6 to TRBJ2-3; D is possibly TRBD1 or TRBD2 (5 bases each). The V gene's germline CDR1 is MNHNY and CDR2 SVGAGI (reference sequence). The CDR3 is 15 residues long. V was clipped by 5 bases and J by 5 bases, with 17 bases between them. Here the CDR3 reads CASSGSGASGDTQYF. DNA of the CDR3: TGTGCCAGCAGTGGTTCCGGGGCTAGTGGAGATACGCAGTATTTT.

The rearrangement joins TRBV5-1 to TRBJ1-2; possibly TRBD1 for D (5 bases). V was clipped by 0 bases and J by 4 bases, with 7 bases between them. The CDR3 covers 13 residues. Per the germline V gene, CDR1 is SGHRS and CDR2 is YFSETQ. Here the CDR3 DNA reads TGCGCCAGCAGCTTGGACGGGGGCTATGGCTACACCTTC. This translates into CASSLDGGYGYTF. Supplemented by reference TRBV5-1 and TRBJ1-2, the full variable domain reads KAGVTQTPRYLIKTRGQQVTLSCSPISGHRSVSWYQQTPGQGLQFLFEYFSETQRNKGNFPGRFSGRQFSNSRSEMNVSTLELGDSALYLCASSLDGGYGYTFGSGTRLTVV.

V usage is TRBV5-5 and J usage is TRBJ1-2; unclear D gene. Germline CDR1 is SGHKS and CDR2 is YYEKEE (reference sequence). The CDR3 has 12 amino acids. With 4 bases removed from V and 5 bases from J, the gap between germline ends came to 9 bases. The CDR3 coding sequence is TGTGCCAGCAGCCTGGACTATTATGGCTACACCTTC. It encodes CASSLDYYGYTF.

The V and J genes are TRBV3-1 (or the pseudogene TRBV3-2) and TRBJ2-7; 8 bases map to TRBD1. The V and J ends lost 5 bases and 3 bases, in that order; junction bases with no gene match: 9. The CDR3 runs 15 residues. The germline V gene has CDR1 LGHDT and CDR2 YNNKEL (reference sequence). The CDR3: CASSFLDRELYEQYF. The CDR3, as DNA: TGTGCCAGCAGCTTCCTGGACAGGGAACTCTACGAGCAGTACTTC.

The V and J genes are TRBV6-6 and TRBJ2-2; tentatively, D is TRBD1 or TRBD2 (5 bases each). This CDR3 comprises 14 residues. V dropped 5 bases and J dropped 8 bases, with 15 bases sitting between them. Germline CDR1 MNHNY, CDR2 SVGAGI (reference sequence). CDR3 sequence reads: CASSATGARGELFF. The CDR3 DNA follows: TGTGCCAGCAGTGCGACCGGGGCCAGAGGGGAGCTGTTTTTT.

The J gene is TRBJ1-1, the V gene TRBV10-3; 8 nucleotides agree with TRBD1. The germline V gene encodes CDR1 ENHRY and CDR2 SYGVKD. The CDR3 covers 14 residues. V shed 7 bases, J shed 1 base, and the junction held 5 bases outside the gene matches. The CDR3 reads CAIKGGQGNTEAFF. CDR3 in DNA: TGTGCCATCAAGGGAGGACAGGGGAACACTGAAGCTTTCTTT.

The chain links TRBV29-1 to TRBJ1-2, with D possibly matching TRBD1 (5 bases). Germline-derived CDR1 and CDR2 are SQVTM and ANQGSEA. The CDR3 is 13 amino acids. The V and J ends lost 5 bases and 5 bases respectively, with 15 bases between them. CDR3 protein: CSVSRGVQYGYTF. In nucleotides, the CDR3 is TGCAGCGTTTCTAGAGGGGTTCAGTATGGCTACACCTTC.

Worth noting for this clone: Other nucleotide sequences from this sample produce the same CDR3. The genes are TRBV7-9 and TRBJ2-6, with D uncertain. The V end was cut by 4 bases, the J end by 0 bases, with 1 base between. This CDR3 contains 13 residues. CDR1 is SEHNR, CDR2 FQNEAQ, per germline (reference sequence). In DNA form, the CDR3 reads TGTGCCAGCAGCTCCTCTGGGGCCAACGTCCTGACTTTC. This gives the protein CASSSSGANVLTF.

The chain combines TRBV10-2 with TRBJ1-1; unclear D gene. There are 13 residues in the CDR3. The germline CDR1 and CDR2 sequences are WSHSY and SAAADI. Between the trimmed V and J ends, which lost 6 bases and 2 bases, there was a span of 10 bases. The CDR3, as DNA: TGCGCCAGCAGGAGGGTGGAAAACACTGAAGCTTTCTTT. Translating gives CASRRVENTEAFF.

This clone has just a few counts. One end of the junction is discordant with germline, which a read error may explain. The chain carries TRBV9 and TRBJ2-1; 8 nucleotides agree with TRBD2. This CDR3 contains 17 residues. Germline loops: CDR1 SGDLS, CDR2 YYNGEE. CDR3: CARRGGGRAGGYNEQFF. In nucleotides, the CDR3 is TGCGCCCGCCGCGGCGGGGGGCGGGCCGGGGGATACAATGAGCAGTTCTTC.

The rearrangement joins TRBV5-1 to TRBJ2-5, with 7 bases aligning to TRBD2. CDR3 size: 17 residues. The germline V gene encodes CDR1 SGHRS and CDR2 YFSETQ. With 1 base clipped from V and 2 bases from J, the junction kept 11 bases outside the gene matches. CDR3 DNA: TGCGCCAGCAGCTTGTGGCCCGTACTAGCGAATCAAGAGACCCAGTACTTC. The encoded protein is CASSLWPVLANQETQYF.

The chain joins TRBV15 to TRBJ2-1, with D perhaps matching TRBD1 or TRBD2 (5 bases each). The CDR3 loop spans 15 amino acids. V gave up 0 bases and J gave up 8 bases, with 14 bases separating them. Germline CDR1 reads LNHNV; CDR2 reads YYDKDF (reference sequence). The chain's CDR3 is CATSRDTRKGDEQFF. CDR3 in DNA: TGTGCCACCAGCAGAGATACTAGAAAAGGGGATGAGCAGTTCTTC.

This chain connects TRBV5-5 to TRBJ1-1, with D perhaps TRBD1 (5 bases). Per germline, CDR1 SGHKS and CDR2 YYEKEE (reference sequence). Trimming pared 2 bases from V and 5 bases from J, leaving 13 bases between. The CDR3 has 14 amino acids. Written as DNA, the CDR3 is TGTGCCAGCAGCTTCCAGGGATGGGGTACTGAAGCTTTCTTT. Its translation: CASSFQGWGTEAFF.

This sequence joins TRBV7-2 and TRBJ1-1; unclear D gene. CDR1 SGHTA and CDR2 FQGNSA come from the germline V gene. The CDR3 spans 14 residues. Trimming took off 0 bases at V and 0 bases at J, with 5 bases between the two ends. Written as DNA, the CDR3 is TGTGCCAGCAGCTTAGCCGAAATGAACACTGAAGCTTTCTTT. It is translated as CASSLAEMNTEAFF.

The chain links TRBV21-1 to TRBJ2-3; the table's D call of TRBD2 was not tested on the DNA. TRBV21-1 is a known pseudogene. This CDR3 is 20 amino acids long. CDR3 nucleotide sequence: TGTGCCAGCAGCAAAGGTGGCAGGAGGGATTCGCGGGGGGCCACAGATACGCAGTATTTT. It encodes CASSKGGRRDSRGATDTQYF.

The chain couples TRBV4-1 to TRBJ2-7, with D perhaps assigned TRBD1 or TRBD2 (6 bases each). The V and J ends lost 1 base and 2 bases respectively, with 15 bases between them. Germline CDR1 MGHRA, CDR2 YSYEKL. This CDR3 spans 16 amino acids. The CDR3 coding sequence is TGCGCCAGCAGCCAAGTTGAAAGGGGGGTACCCTACGAGCAGTACTTC. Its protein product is CASSQVERGVPYEQYF.

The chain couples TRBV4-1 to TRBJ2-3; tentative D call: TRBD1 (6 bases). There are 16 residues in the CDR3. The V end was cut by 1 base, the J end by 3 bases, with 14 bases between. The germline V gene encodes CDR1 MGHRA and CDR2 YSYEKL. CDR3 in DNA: TGCGCCAGCAGCCAAGGTCAGGGTAGGGGGACAGATACGCAGTATTTT. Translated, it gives CASSQGQGRGTDTQYF.

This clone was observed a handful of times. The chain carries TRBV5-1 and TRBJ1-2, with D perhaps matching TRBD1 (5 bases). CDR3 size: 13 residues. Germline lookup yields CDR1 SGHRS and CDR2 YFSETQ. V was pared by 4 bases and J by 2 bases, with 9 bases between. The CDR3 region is CASSREGNYGYTF. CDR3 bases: TGCGCCAGCAGCAGGGAGGGGAACTATGGCTACACCTTC.

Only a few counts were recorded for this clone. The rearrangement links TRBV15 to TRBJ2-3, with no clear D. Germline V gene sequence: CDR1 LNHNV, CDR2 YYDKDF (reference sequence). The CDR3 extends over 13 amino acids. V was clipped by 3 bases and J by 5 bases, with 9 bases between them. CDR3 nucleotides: TGTGCCACCAGCAGCCCCTCTATAGATACGCAGTATTTT. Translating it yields CATSSPSIDTQYF.

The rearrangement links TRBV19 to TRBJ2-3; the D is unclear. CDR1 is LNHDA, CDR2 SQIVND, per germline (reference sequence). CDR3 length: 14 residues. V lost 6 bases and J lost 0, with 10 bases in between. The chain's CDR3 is CASSGRPSTDTQYF. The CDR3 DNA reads TGTGCCAGTAGCGGTAGGCCTAGCACAGATACGCAGTATTTT.

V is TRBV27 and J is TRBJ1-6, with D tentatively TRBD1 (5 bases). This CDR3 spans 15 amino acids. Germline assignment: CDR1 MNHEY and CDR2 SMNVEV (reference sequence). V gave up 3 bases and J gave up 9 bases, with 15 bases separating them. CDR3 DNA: TGTGCCAGCAGTTTCCGACAGCTTGACGGTTCACCCCTCCACTTT. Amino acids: CASSFRQLDGSPLHF.

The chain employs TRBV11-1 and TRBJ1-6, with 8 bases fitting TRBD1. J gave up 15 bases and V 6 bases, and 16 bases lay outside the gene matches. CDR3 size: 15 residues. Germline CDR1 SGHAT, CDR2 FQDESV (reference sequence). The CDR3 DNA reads TGTGCCAGCAGTCTGGGGGACAGGCATTGGGAACACCTCCACTTT. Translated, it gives CASSLGDRHWEHLHF.

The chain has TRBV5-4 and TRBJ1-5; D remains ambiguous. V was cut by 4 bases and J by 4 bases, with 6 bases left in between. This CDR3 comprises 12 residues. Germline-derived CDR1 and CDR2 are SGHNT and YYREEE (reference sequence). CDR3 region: CASSIGNQPQHF. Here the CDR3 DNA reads TGTGCCAGCAGCATTGGAAATCAGCCCCAGCATTTT.